This T cell receptor (beta chain) was sequenced in a study of cytomegalovirus exposure and HLA in healthy donors. Study outcomes and limitations: TCR beta chain V- and J-gene trimming was linked, in a later analysis, to a missense variant in DCLRE1C.

Vbeta (60) and Jbeta (13) primers were used in the PCR. Here immunoSEQ multiplex PCR was the method, and the copy in TCRdb shows in-frame clones only, minus some. The data hold over 70,000 clones, with over 60% observed a single time. Note on this clone: Its antigen is unidentified.

Trimming took 0 bases from V and 2 from J; bases not matched to a gene: 10. Germline V gene sequence: CDR1 SGHTA, CDR2 FQGTGA. CDR3 size: 18 residues. This chain uses TRBV7-3 with TRBJ2-3; 8 bases agree with TRBD2. Sequenced: PBMCs. This sequence originates from a woman between 50 and 59 years old in good health and CMV-seropositive. The CDR3 here is CASSLTAYAGLDTDTQYF. In nucleotides, the CDR3 is TGTGCCAGCAGCTTAACTGCTTACGCGGGACTAGACACAGATACGCAGTATTTT.